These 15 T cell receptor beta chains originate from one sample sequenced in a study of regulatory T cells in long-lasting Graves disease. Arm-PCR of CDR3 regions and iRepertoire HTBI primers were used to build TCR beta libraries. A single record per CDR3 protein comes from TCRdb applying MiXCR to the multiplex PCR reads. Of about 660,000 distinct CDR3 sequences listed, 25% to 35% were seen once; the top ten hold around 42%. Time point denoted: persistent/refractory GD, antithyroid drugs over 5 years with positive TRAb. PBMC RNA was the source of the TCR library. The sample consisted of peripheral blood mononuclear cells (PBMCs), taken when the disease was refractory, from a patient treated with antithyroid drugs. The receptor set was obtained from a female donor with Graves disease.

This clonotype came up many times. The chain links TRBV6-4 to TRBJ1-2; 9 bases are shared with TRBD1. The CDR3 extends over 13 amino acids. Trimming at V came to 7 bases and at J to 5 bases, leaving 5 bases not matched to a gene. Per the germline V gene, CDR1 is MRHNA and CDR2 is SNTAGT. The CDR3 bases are TGTGCCAGCACCTTCGGACAGGGGTATGGCTACACCTTC. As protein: CASTFGQGYGYTF.

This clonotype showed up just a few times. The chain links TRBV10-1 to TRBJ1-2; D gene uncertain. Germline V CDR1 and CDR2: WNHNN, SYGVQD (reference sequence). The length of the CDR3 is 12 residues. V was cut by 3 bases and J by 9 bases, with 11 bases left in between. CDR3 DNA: TGCGCCAGCAGTGACACGGCCTCCAGCTACACCTTC. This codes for CASSDTASSYTF.

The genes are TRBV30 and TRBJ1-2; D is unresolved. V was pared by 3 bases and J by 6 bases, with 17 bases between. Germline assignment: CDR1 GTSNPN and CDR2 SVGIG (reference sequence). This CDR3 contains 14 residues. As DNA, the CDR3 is TGTGCCTGGAGGTTGCAGGATCGCGTAGATGGCTACACCTTC. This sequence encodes CAWRLQDRVDGYTF.

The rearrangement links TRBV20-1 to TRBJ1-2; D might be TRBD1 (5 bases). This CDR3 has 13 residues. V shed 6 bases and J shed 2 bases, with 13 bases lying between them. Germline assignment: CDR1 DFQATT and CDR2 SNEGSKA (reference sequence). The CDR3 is CSAYGAGNYGYTF. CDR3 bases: TGCAGTGCCTATGGGGCTGGGAACTATGGCTACACCTTC.

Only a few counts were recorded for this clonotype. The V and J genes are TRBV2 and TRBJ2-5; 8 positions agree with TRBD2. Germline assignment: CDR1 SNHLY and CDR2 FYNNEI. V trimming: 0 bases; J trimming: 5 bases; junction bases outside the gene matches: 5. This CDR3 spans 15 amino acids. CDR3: CASSEARGGPETQYF. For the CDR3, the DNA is TGTGCCAGCAGTGAAGCCCGCGGGGGGCCCGAGACCCAGTACTTC. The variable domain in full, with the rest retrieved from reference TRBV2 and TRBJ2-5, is EPEVTQTPSHQVTQMGQEVILRCVPISNHLYFYWYRQILGQKVEFLVSFYNNEISEKSEIFDDQFSVERPDGSNFTLKIRSTKLEDSAMYFCASSEARGGPETQYFGPGTRLLVL.

CDR3 region: CASSAGQFEAFF. CDR3 nucleotide sequence: TGCGCCAGCAGCGCGGGACAGTTTGAAGCTTTCTTT. The genes are TRBV5-1 and TRBJ1-1; 7 bases align to TRBD1. The germline V gene has CDR1 SGHRS and CDR2 YFSETQ. The CDR3 runs to 12 residues. Germline trimming cut 4 bases from V and 7 bases from J; bases unmatched to any gene: 4.

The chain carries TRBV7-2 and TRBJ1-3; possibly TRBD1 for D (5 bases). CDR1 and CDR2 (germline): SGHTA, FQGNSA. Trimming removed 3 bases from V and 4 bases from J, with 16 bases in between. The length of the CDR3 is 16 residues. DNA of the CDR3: TGTGCCAGCAGCTTTAATGCTGGCGGGGGGGGAAACACCATATATTTT. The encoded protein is CASSFNAGGGGNTIYF.

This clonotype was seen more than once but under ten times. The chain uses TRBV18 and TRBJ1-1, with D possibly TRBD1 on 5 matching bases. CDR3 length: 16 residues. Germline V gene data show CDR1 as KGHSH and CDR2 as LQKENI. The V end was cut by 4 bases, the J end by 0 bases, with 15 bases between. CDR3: CASSRRPTALNTEAFF. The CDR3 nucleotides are TGTGCCAGCTCACGTCGACCGACAGCTTTGAACACTGAAGCTTTCTTT.

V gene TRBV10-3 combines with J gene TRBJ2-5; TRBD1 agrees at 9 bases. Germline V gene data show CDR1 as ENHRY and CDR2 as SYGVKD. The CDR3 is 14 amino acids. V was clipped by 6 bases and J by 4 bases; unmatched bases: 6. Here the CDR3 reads CAIRGTGYRETQYF. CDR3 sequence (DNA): TGTGCCATCAGGGGGACAGGGTATCGAGAGACCCAGTACTTC.

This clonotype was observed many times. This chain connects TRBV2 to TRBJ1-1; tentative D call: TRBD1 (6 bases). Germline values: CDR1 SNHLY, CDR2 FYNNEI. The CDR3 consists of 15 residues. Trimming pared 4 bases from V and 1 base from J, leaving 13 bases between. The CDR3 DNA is TGTGCCAGCAGTGGGGAACAGGGCCCGAACACTGAAGCTTTCTTT. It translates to CASSGEQGPNTEAFF.

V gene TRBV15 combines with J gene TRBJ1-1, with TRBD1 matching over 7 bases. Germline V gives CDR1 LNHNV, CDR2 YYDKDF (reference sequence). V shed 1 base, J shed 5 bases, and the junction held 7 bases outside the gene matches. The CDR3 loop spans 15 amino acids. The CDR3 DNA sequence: TGTGCCACCAGCAGAGGGAGAGGGGGCCTGACTGAAGCTTTCTTT. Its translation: CATSRGRGGLTEAFF.

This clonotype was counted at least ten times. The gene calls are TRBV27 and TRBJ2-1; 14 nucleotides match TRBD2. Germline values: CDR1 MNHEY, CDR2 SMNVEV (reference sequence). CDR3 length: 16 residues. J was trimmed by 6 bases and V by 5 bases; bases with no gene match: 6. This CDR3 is CASSPPGTSGSNEQFF. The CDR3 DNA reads TGTGCCAGCAGTCCCCCTGGGACTAGCGGGAGCAATGAGCAGTTCTTC.

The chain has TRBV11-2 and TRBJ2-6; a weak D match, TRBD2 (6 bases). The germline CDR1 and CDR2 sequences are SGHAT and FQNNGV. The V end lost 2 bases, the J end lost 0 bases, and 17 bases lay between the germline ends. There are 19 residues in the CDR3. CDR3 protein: CASSLRETVTHSGANVLTF. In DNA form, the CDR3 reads TGTGCCAGCAGCTTACGGGAGACGGTCACCCACTCTGGGGCCAACGTCCTGACTTTC. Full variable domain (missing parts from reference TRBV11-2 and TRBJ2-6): EAGVAQSPRYKIIEKRQSVAFWCNPISGHATLYWYQQILGQGPKLLIQFQNNGVVDDSQLPKDRFSAERLKGVDSTLKIQPAKLEDSAVYLCASSLRETVTHSGANVLTFGAGSRLTVL.

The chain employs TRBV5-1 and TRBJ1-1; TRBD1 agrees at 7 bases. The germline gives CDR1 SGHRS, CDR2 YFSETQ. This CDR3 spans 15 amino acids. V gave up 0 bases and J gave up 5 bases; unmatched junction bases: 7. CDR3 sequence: CASSLGPGGSTEAFF. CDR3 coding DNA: TGCGCCAGCAGCTTGGGGCCAGGGGGTAGTACTGAAGCTTTCTTT.

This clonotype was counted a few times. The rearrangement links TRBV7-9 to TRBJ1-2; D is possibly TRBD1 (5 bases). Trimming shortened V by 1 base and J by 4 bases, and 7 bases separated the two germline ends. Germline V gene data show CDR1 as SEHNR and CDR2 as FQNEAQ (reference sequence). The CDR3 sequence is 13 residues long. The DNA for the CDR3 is TGTGCCAGCAGCTTAGAGGGGCGCTATGGCTACACCTTC. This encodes CASSLEGRYGYTF.